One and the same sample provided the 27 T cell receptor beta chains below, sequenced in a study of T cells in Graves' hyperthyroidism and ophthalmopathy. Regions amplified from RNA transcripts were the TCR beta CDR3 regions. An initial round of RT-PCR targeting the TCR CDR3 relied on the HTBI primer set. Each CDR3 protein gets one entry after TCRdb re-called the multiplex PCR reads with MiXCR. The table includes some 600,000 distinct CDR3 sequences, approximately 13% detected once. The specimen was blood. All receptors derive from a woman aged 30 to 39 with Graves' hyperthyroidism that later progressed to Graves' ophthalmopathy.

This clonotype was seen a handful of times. As DNA, the CDR3 is TGTGCCAGCAGAGTCGTTGGAGGGTCCTCTAGGGAGCAGTACTTC. Amino acids: CASRVVGGSSREQYF. The chain links TRBV6-1 to TRBJ2-7; TRBD2 might be the D (6 bases). The V end lost 6 bases, the J end lost 7 bases, and 22 bases lay between the germline ends. CDR3 length: 15 residues. Germline assignment: CDR1 MNHNS and CDR2 SASEGT.

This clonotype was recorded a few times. The CDR3 nucleotides are TGTGCCAGCAGTTACCTGGGGGGGGACAGGCTACATGGCTACACCTTC. Its translation is CASSYLGGDRLHGYTF. This rearrangement joins TRBV6-5 to TRBJ1-2; 8 bases are shared with TRBD1. With V trimmed by 2 bases and J by 6 bases, 11 bases remained unmatched. Germline loops: CDR1 MNHEY, CDR2 SVGAGI. The CDR3 loop spans 16 amino acids.

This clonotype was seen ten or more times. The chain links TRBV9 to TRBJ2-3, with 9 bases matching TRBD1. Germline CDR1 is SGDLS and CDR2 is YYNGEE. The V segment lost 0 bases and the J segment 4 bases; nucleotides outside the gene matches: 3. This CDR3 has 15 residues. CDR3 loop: CASSVDTGGADTQYF. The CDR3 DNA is TGTGCCAGCAGCGTAGATACAGGGGGCGCAGATACGCAGTATTTT. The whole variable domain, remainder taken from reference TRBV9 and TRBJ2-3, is DSGVTQTPKHLITATGQRVTLRCSPRSGDLSVYWYQQSLDQGLQFLIQYYNGEERAKGNILERFSAQQFPDLHSELNLSSLELGDSALYFCASSVDTGGADTQYFGPGTRLTVL.

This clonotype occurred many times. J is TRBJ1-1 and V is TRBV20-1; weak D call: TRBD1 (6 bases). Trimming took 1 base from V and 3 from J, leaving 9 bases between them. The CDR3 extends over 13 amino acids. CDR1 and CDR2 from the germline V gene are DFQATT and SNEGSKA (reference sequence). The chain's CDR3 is CSARVGGDTEAFF. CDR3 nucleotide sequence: TGCAGTGCTAGAGTAGGGGGGGACACTGAAGCTTTCTTT.

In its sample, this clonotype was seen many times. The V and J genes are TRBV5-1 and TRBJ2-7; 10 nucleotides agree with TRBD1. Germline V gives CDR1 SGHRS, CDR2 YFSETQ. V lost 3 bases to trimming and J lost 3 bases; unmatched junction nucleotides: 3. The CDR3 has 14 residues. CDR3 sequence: CASSWGQGIYEQYF. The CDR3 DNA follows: TGCGCCAGCAGCTGGGGACAGGGGATCTACGAGCAGTACTTC.

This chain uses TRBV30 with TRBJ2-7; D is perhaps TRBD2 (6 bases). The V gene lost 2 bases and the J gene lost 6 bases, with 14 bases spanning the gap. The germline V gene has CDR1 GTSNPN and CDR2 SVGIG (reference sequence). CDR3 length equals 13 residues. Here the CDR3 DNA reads TGTGCCTGGAGTAGGGTGGCCGGGGGCGAGCAGTACTTC. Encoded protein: CAWSRVAGGEQYF.

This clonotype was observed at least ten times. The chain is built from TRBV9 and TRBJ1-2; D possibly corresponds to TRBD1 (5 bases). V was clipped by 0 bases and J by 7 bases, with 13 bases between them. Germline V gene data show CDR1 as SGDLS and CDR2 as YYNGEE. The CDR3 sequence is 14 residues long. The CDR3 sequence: CASSVVRDSSGYTF. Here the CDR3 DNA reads TGTGCCAGCAGCGTAGTGAGGGACTCGAGTGGCTACACCTTC.

The CDR3 protein is CSARDKTSGRAGTGELFF. The CDR3 nucleotides are TGCAGTGCTAGAGATAAGACTAGCGGGAGGGCCGGGACCGGGGAGCTGTTTTTT. The rearrangement joins TRBV20-1 to TRBJ2-2; 14 bases line up with TRBD2. The J segment lost 5 bases and the V segment lost 0 bases, leaving 8 bases of the junction unmatched. CDR3 length equals 18 residues. The V gene's germline CDR1 is DFQATT and CDR2 SNEGSKA (reference sequence).

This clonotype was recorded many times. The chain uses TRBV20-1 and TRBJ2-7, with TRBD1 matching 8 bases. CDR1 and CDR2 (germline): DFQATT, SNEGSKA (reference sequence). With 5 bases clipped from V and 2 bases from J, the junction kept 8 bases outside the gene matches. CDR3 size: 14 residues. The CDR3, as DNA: TGCAGTGCTGAGGACAGGGCCGGGACCTACGAGCAGTACTTC. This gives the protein CSAEDRAGTYEQYF.

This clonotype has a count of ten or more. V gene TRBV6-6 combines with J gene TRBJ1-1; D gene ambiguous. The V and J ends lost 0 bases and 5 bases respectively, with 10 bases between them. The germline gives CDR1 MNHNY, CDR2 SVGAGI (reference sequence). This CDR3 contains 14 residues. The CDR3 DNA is TGTGCCAGCAGTTACTCGTCCCCCCTGACTGAAGCTTTCTTT. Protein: CASSYSSPLTEAFF.

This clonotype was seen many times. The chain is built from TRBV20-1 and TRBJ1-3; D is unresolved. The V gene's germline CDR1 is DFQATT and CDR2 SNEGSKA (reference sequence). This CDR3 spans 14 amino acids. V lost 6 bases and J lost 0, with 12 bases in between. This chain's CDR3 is CSATPRSSGNTIYF. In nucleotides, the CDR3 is TGCAGTGCCACTCCCAGGAGCTCTGGAAACACCATATATTTT.

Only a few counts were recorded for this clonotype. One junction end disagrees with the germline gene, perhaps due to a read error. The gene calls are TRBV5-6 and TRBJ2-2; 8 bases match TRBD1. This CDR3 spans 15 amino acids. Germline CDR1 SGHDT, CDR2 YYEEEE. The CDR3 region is CASSLGQAYTGELFF. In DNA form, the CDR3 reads TGTGCCAGCAGTTTGGGACAGGCGTACACCGGGGAGCTGTTTTTT.

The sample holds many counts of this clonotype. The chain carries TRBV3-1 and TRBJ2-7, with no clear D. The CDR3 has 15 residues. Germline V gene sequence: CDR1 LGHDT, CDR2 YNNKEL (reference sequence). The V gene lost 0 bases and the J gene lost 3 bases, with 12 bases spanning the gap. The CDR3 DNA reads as TGTGCCAGCAGCCAAGACGGGCAGACAAGCTACGAGCAGTACTTC. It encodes CASSQDGQTSYEQYF.

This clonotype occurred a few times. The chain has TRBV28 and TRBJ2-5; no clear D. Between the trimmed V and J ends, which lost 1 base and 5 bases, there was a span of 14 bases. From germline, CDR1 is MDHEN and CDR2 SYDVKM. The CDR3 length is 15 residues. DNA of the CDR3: TGTGCCAGCAGTTTATTGGGCCTAGTTGGGGAGACCCAGTACTTC. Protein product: CASSLLGLVGETQYF.

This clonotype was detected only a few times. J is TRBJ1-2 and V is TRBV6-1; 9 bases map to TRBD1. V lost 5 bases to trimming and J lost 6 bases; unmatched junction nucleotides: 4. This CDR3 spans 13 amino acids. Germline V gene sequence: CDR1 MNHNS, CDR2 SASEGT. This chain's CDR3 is CASSTRQGDGYTF. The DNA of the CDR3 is TGTGCCAGCAGTACCAGACAGGGGGATGGCTACACCTTC.

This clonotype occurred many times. The DNA of the CDR3 is TGTGCCTGGAGTGTTCTCGAAGGAGAGACCCAGTACTTC. Its protein product is CAWSVLEGETQYF. The chain carries TRBV30 and TRBJ2-5, with D uncertain. Trimming pared 0 bases from V and 4 bases from J, leaving 9 bases between. From germline, CDR1 is GTSNPN and CDR2 SVGIG (reference sequence). This CDR3 contains 13 residues. The full variable domain, its missing parts supplied by reference TRBV30 and TRBJ2-5, is SQTIHQWPATLVQPVGSPLSLECTVEGTSNPNLYWYRQAAGRGLQLLFYSVGIGQISSEVPQNLSASRPQDRQFILSSKKLLLSDSGFYLCAWSVLEGETQYFGPGTRLLVL.

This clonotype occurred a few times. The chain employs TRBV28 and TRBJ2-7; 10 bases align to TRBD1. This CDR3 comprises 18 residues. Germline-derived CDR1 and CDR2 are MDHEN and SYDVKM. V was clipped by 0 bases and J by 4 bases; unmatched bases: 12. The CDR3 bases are TGTGCCAGCAGTTTATGGGACAGGGGGAGGTTACTGGAGTACGAGCAGTACTTC. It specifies CASSLWDRGRLLEYEQYF. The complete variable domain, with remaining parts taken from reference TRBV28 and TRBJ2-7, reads DVKVTQSSRYLVKRTGEKVFLECVQDMDHENMFWYRQDPGLGLRLIYFSYDVKMKEKGDIPEGYSVSREKKERFSLILESASTNQTSMYLCASSLWDRGRLLEYEQYFGPGTRLTVT.

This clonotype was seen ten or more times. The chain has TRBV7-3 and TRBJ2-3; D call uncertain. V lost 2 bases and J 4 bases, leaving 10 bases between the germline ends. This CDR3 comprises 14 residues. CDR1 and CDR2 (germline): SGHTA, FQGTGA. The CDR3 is CASSLEDGADTQYF. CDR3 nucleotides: TGTGCCAGCAGCTTAGAAGACGGAGCAGATACGCAGTATTTT.

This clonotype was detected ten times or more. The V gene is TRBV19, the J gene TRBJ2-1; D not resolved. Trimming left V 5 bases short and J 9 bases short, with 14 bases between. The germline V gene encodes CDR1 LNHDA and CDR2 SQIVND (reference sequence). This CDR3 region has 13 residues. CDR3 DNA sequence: TGTGCCAGTAGTGGTCCCATGGCGATTGAGCAGTTCTTC. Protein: CASSGPMAIEQFF. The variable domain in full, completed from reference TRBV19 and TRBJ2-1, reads DGGITQSPKYLFRKEGQNVTLSCEQNLNHDAMYWYRQDPGQGLRLIYYSQIVNDFQKGDIAEGYSVSREKKESFPLTVTSAQKNPTAFYLCASSGPMAIEQFFGPGTRLTVL.

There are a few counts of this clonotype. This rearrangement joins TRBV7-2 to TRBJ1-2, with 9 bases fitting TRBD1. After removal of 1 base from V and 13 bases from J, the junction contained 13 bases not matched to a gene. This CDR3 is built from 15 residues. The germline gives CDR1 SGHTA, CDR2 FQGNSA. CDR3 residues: CASSLGRGQGPSFTF. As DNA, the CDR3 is TGTGCCAGCAGCTTAGGGCGGGGACAGGGCCCCAGTTTCACCTTC.

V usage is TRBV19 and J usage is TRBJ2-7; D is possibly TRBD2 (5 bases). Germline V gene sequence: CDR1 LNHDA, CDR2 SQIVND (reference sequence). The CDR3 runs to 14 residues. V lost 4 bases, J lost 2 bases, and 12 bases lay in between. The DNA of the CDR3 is TGTGCCAGTAGTAATAGACGGGAAGCCTACGAGCAGTACTTC. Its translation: CASSNRREAYEQYF.

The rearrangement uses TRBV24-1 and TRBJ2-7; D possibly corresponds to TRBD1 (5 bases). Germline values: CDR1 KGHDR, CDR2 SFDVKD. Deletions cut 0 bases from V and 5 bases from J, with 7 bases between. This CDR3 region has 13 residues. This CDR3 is CATSDLLQDEQYF. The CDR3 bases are TGTGCCACCAGTGATTTGCTACAGGACGAGCAGTACTTC.

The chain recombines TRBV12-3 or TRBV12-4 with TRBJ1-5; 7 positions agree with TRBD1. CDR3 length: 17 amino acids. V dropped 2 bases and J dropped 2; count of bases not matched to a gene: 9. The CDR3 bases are TGTGCCAGCAGTTTAAGGGCGCTTGGGACAGGCAATCAGCCCCAGCATTTT. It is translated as CASSLRALGTGNQPQHF.

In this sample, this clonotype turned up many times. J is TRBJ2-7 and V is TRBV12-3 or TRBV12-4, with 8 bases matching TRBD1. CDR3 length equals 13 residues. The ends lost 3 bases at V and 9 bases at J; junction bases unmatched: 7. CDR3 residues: CASSFQGALGQYF. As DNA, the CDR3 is TGTGCCAGCAGTTTTCAGGGGGCTTTAGGGCAGTACTTC.

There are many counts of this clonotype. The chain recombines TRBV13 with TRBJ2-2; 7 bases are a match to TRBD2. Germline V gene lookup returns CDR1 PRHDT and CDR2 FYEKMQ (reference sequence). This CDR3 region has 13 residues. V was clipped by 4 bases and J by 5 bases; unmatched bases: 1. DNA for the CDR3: TGTGCCAGCAGCTCGCGGGAGACCGGGGAGCTGTTTTTT. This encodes CASSSRETGELFF.

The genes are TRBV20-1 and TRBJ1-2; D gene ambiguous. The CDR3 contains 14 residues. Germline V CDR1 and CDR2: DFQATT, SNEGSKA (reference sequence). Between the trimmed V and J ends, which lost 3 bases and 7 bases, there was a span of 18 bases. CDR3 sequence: CSASKTWTIPGYTF. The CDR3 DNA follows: TGCAGTGCTAGCAAGACATGGACCATCCCTGGCTACACCTTC.

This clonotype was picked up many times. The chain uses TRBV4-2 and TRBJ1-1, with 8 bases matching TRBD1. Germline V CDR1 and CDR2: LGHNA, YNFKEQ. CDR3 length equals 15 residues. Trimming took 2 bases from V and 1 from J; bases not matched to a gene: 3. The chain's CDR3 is CASSQSGQGNTEAFF. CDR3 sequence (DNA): TGTGCCAGCAGCCAAAGTGGACAGGGGAACACTGAAGCTTTCTTT.